This T cell receptor (beta chain) emerged from a study of lymphopenia after photon versus proton radiotherapy (dated by TCRdb to about 2019). Background for the entire study: Photon and proton radiation therapy were compared by the study for their immunological effects in patients with gastrointestinal tumors who developed high-grade lymphopenia. The cohort included more than 15 patients with gastrointestinal tumors who developed lymphopenia after receiving either photon or proton therapy. The study aimed to characterize how the two radiation modalities differ in their impact on the immune system.

Summary of the overall study and its limitations: Among patients across the cohort who died, overall survival time showed an inverse correlation with a larger post-nadir drop in TCR diversity. During treatment, patients who received photon therapy lost naive T cells and TCR diversity and gained effector/memory populations, whereas patients who received proton therapy remained relatively stable. After the lymphocyte count nadir, photon-treated repertoires showed oligoclonal expansion, especially of CD8+ Temra cells, which drove the drop in diversity. The survival association was assessed only in patients who died, and the authors presented better survival with proton therapy as a possibility rather than a demonstrated result.

Library creation used the immunoSEQ multiplex PCR assay. Deep sequencing of rearranged TCR beta loci, alongside multiparametric flow cytometry, was used to profile T cell repertoires. What TCRdb holds here is the immuneACCESS table cut down to in-frame rearrangements. Part of the clones is not present; checked against another copy, under half of the missing clones reflect an unresolved V gene, and the others are unexplained. A total of roughly 58,000 clones appear in this sample, roughly 87% of them only once. The top ten hold 9.5% to 15% of the sample. As for this clone: What antigen it recognizes has not been identified. No base quality information exists; no much larger clone differs at one position.

Sequenced material: peripheral blood, taken from a patient treated with proton-based radiotherapy. The TCR comes from a man at least 80 years old with esophageal cancer.

The sequence in DNA is TGTGCTAGTGGTTTGATGAACACTGAAGCTTTCTTT. Its coded protein is CASGLMNTEAFF. The chain was built from TRBV12-5 and TRBJ1-1, with the D gene too uncertain to name. The CDR3 runs 12 amino acids, cysteine and phenylalanine included. Here the CDR3 DNA is all that survives: 36 bases in frame from base 1. The germline V gene supplies CDR1 LGHNT and CDR2 FRNRAP. Relative to germline, V is 2 bases shorter and J is 0 bases shorter, with 1 base between their ends. Beyond the CDR3, the reference TRBV12-5 and TRBJ1-1 genes provide the residues; the full variable domain reads: DARVTQTPRHKVTEMGQEVTMRCQPILGHNTVFWYRQTMMQGLELLAYFRNRAPLDDSGMPKDRFSAEMPDATLATLKIQPSEPRDSAVYFCASGLMNTEAFFGQGTRLTVV.